Sequencing of this T cell receptor beta chain was carried out in a study of a mutant IDH1 vaccine in newly diagnosed glioma. Study overall: Treated patients, 62.5% male and around 40% female, averaged about 42 years of age.

Some clones are missing from TCRdb's copy, which holds only in-frame ones; the method was immunoSEQ multiplex PCR. The sample carries over 45,000 clones, about 90% recorded once. As concerns this clone: What it binds is not known.

Documented time point: baseline, week 1 (first vaccination visit). Treatment specified: pre-vaccination baseline after standard-of-care therapy. CDR1 SGHRS and CDR2 YFSETQ come from the germline V gene. CDR3 length equals 17 residues. Trimming took 2 bases from V and 3 from J, leaving 18 bases between them. General study points: Among patients, around 95% showed immune responses induced by the vaccine.

The specimen comprised PBMCs, sampled from a glioma patient treated with radiotherapy, temozolomide or both. The chain has TRBV5-1 and TRBJ1-3, with unresolved D. This TCR was recovered from a man between 45 and 60 years old with glioma. CDR3 nucleotide sequence: TGCGCCAGCAGCTTAGGACGGGCGACCGAAATTGGAAACACCATATATTTT. It codes for CASSLGRATEIGNTIYF.